This TCR beta chain derives from a study of sequential checkpoint blockade in melanoma. The germline V and J ends were trimmed by 1 base and 5 bases, with 15 bases remaining between them. Germline CDR1 is SGHAT and CDR2 is FQNNGV. CDR3 size: 15 residues. Regarding treatment: randomized to nivolumab then ipilimumab (arm A) or the reverse (arm B). Sequenced by immunoSEQ multiplex PCR; TCRdb stores in-frame clones only, minus some. The sample gives 26,000 or so clones, 85% to 90% of which show up once; roughly 15% is in the top ten. The clonotype was recovered from a human donor with melanoma. This sequence joins TRBV11-2 and TRBJ2-7, with a possible D match to TRBD1 (6 bases). The sample was CD8+ T cells sorted from blood (inferred from file names), taken from a patient given nivolumab and ipilimumab in sequence. CDR3 DNA sequence: TGTGCCAGCAGCTTAGTTGGGGGCCCCCCTGACGAGCAGTACTTC. The encoded protein is CASSLVGGPPDEQYF.